Shown below are 2 T cell receptor beta chains from a single sample sequenced in a study of CXCR3-negative and CXCR3-positive naive CD8 T cells. What these receptors recognize is not known. Findings of the study overall: CXCR3-negative naive cells had less hydrophobic TRB CDR3s than did CXCR3-positive naive cells.

The TRB cDNA libraries were prepared by 5' RACE with UMI labels. TCRdb re-called the 5' RACE reads and shows each CDR3 protein once, DNA omitted. The sample holds just under 90,000 distinct CDR3 sequences. Sequencing was carried out using naive CXCR3+ CD8+ T cells from blood. Subset described: CD45RO-CCR7+CD27+CD95- naive CD8+ T cells expressing CXCR3 (TNR3+). The receptors here all came from a human donor in good health. Some clones in this sample may be carry-over from other donors' samples.

V and J are TRBV7-9 and TRBJ1-1; TCRdb's D call, TRBD1, is unchecked because there is no DNA. The CDR3 covers 15 residues. Per germline, CDR1 SEHNR and CDR2 FQNEAQ (reference sequence). The CDR3 reads CASSFLQTVGTEAFF.

The chain carries TRBV28 and TRBJ1-1. The CDR3 covers 13 residues. Germline V lookup: CDR1 MDHEN, CDR2 SYDVKM. The CDR3 protein is CASSFQAYTEAFF.